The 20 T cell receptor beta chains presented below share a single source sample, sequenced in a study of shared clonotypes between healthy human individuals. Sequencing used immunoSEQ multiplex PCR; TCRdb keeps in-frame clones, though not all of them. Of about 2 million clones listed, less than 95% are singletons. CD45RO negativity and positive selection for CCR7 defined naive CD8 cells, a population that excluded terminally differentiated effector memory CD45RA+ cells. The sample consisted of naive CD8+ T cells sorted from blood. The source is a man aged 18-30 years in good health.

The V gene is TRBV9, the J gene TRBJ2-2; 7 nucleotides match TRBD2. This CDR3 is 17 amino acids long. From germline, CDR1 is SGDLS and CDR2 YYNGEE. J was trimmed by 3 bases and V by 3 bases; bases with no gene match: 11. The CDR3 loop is CASSDSPSGQDTGELFF. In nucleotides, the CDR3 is TGTGCCAGCAGCGATTCCCCTAGCGGCCAAGACACCGGGGAGCTGTTTTTT.

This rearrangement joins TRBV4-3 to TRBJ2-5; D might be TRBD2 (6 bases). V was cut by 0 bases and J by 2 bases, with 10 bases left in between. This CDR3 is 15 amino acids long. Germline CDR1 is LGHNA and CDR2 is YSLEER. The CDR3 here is CASSQDPGSQETQYF. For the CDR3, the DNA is TGCGCCAGCAGCCAAGATCCCGGGAGTCAAGAGACCCAGTACTTC.

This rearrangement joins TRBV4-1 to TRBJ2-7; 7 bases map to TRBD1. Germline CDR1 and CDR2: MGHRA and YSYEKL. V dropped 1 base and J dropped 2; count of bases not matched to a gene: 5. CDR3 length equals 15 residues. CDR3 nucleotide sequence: TGCGCCAGCAGCCAAGTCTGGACAGGAACCTACGAGCAGTACTTC. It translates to CASSQVWTGTYEQYF.

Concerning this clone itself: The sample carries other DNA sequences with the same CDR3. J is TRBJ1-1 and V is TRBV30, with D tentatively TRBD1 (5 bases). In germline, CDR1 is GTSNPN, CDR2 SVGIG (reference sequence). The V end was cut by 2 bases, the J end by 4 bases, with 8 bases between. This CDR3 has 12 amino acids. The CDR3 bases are TGTGCCTGGAGTCCGGGGGGCACTGAAGCTTTCTTT. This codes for CAWSPGGTEAFF. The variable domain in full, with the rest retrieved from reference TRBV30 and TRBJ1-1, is SQTIHQWPATLVQPVGSPLSLECTVEGTSNPNLYWYRQAAGRGLQLLFYSVGIGQISSEVPQNLSASRPQDRQFILSSKKLLLSDSGFYLCAWSPGGTEAFFGQGTRLTVV.

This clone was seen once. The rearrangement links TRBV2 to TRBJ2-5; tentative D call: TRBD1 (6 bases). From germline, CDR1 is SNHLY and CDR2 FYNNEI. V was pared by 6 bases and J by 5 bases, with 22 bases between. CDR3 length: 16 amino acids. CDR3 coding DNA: TGTGCCAGCAGGATACAGGGCTCGGGCCCTCGGGAGACCCAGTACTTC. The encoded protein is CASRIQGSGPRETQYF.

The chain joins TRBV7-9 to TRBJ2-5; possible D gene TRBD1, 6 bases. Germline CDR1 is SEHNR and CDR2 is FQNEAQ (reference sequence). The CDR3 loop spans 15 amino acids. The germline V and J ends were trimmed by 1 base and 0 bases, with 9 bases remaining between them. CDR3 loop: CASSLGGQYQETQYF. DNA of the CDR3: TGTGCCAGCAGCTTAGGAGGACAGTACCAAGAGACCCAGTACTTC.

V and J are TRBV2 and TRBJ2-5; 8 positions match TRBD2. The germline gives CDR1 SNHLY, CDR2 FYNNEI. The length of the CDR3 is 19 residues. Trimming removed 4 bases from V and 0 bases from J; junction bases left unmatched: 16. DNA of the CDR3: TGTGCCAGCAGTGGCTCGCCGATTAGCGGGGACACTTACCAAGAGACCCAGTACTTC. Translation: CASSGSPISGDTYQETQYF.

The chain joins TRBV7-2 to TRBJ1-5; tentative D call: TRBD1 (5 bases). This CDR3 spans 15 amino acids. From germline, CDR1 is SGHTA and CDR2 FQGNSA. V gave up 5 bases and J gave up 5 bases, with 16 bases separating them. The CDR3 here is CASSRPGVLYQPQHF. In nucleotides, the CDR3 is TGTGCCAGCAGCCGGCCGGGGGTCCTGTATCAGCCCCAGCATTTT.

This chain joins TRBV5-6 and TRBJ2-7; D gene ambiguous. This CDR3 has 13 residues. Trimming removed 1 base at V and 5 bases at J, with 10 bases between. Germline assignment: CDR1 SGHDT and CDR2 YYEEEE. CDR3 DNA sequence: TGTGCCAGCAGCTTGTATGGGGATCACGAGCAGTACTTC. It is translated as CASSLYGDHEQYF.

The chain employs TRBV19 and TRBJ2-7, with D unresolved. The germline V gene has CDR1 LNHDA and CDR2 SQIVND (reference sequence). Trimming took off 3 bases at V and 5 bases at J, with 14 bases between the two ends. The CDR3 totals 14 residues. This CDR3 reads CASSIFEKFHEQYF. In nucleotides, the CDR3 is TGTGCCAGTAGTATTTTCGAAAAGTTCCACGAGCAGTACTTC.

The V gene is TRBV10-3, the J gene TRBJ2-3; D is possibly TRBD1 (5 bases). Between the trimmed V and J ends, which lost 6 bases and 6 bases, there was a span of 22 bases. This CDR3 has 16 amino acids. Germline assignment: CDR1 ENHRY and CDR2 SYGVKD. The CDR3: CAIRATDVLVTDTQYF. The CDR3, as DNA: TGTGCCATCAGAGCGACAGACGTCTTGGTAACGGATACGCAGTATTTT.

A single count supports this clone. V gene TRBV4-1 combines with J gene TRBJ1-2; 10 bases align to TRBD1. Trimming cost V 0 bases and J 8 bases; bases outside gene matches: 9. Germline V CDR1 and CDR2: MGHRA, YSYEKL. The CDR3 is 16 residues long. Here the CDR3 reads CASSQDEGTGVWGYTF. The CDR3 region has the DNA TGCGCCAGCAGCCAAGATGAGGGGACAGGGGTCTGGGGCTACACCTTC.

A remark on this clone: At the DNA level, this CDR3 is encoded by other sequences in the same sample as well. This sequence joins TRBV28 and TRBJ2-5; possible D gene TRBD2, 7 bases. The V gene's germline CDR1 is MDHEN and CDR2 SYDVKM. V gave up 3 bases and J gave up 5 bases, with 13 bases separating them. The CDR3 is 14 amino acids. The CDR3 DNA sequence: TGTGCCAGCAGTTTGAGGGGGGGGGCGGAGACCCAGTACTTC. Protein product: CASSLRGGAETQYF.

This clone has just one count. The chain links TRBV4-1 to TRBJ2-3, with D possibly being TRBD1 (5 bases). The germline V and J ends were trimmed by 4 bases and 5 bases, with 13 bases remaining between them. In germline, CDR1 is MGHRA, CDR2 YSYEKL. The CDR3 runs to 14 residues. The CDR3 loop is CASSPAEGEDTQYF. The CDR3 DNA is TGCGCCAGCAGCCCTGCCGAAGGGGAAGATACGCAGTATTTT.

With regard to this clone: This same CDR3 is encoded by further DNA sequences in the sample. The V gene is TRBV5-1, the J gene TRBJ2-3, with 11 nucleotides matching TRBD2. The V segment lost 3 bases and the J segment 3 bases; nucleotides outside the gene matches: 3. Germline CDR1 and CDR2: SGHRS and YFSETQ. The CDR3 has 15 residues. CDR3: CASSSLAGETDTQYF. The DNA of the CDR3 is TGCGCCAGCAGCTCACTAGCGGGGGAAACAGATACGCAGTATTTT.

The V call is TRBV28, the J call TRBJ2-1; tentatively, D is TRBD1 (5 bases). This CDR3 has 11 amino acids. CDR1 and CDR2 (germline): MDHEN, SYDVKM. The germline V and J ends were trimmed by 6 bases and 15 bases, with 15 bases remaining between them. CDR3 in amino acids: CASSEDTRSFF. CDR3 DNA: TGTGCCAGCAGCGAGGACACCCGATCGTTCTTC.

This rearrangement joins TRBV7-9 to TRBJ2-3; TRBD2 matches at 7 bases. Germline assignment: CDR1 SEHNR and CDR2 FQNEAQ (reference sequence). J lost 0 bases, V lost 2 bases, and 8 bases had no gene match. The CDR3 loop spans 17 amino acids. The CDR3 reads CASSLNWAGASTDTQYF. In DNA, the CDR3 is TGTGCCAGCAGCTTAAATTGGGCGGGAGCAAGCACAGATACGCAGTATTTT.

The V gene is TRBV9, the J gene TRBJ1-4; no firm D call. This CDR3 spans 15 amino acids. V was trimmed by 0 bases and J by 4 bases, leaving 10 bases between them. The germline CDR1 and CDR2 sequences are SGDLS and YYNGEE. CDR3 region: CASSVGAGLNEKLFF. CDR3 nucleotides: TGTGCCAGCAGCGTAGGGGCAGGTCTTAATGAAAAACTGTTTTTT.

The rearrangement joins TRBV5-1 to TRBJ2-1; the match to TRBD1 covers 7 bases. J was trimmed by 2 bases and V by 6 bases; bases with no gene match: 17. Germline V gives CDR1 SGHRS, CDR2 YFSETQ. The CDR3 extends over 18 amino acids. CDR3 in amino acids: CASTRYGWKGATYNEQFF. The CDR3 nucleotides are TGCGCCAGCACCCGTTATGGGTGGAAGGGGGCCACCTACAATGAGCAGTTCTTC. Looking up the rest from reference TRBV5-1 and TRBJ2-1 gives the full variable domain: KAGVTQTPRYLIKTRGQQVTLSCSPISGHRSVSWYQQTPGQGLQFLFEYFSETQRNKGNFPGRFSGRQFSNSRSEMNVSTLELGDSALYLCASTRYGWKGATYNEQFFGPGTRLTVL.

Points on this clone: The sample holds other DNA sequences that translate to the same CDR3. The DNA of the CDR3 is TGTGCCAGCAGCGTAGGTGGCACCGACTACGAGCAGTACTTC. As protein: CASSVGGTDYEQYF. This chain uses TRBV9 with TRBJ2-7; D uncertain. Trimming cost V 0 bases and J 3 bases, with 10 bases left between them. The CDR3 sequence is 14 residues long. CDR1 and CDR2 from the germline V gene are SGDLS and YYNGEE.